This is a list of T cell receptor beta chains from one sample in a study of OX40 agonist ivuxolimab in advanced cancers. This table comes from immunoSEQ multiplex PCR, and its TCRdb copy is limited to in-frame clones, with some not included. The sample consists of tens of thousands of clones, 70% to 90% of them appearing once. This specimen consisted of CD4+ or CD8+ T cells sorted from blood, obtained in a trial of the OX40 agonist ivuxolimab. The receptors stem from an adult with an advanced solid tumor such as melanoma, head and neck, liver or kidney cancer. Each CDR3 is given with its conserved first and last residue. D genes are given only for firm matches. The size field is filled for only some rows; it gives once, few, many or a size class.

j_call clone_size d_call v_call cdr3_aa cdr3_nt
TRBJ2-5 NA TRBD1 TRBV7-7 CASSVTGWETQYF TGTGCTAGCAGCGTGACAGGGTGGGAGACCCAGTACTTC
TRBJ2-3 NA TRBD2 TRBV7-3 CASSLGREGKDTQYF TGTGCCAGCAGCTTAGGGCGGGAGGGTAAAGATACGCAGTATTTT
TRBJ2-2 NA TRBD1 TRBV28 CASSPTGGTGELFF TGTGCCAGCAGCCCTACAGGGGGCACCGGGGAGCTGTTTTTT
TRBJ2-7 NA NA TRBV19 CASSTTSAASYEQYF TGTGCCAGTAGTACAACCTCGGCGGCTTCCTACGAGCAGTACTTC
TRBJ2-1 NA NA TRBV2 CASSEENNEQFF TGTGCCAGCAGTGAAGAGAACAATGAGCAGTTCTTC
TRBJ1-3 NA TRBD1 TRBV10-2 CASSSGGFSGNTIYF TGCGCCAGCAGTTCAGGGGGCTTCTCTGGAAACACCATATATTTT
TRBJ2-1 NA TRBD2 TRBV5-1 CASSLGGGTSGYNEQFF TGCGCCAGCAGCCTAGGTGGGGGGACTAGCGGGTACAATGAGCAGTTCTTC
TRBJ2-2 NA TRBD2 TRBV19 CASSIGLAIITGELFF TGTGCCAGTAGTATTGGACTAGCGATTATCACCGGGGAGCTGTTTTTT
TRBJ2-3 NA NA TRBV27 CASSLRRSHTQYF TGTGCCAGCAGTTTAAGAAGGAGCCATACGCAGTATTTT
TRBJ2-2 NA TRBD1 TRBV29-1 CSAQTQGGNTGELFF TGCAGCGCTCAAACACAGGGGGGAAACACCGGGGAGCTGTTTTTT
TRBJ1-1 NA NA TRBV19 CASSSRAGMNTEAFF TGTGCCAGTAGTAGCAGGGCAGGCATGAACACTGAAGCTTTCTTT
TRBJ2-7 NA NA TRBV4-2 CASSQDSSRSYEQYF TGTGCCAGCAGCCAGGACAGTTCTCGCTCCTACGAGCAGTACTTC
TRBJ2-3 NA NA TRBV15 CATSDPRGSSTDTQYF TGTGCCACCAGCGACCCACGGGGGAGTAGCACAGATACGCAGTATTTT
TRBJ1-4 NA NA TRBV9 CASSPNRAGALFF TGTGCCAGCAGCCCCAATCGTGCGGGCGCCTTGTTTTTT
TRBJ2-1 NA NA TRBV6-5 CASSRGRLYNEQFF TGTGCCAGCAGTCGGGGACGACTATACAATGAGCAGTTCTTC
TRBJ1-2 NA TRBD1 TRBV10-3 CAISEGQGLYGYTF TGTGCCATCAGTGAGGGACAGGGCCTCTATGGCTACACCTTC
TRBJ1-6 NA NA TRBV5-1 CASSLAGTPYNSPLHF TGCGCCAGCAGCTTGGCCGGGACACCCTATAATTCACCCCTCCACTTT
TRBJ2-3 NA NA TRBV2 CASKAQSLFQDTQYF TGTGCCAGCAAGGCACAGTCGCTGTTTCAGGATACGCAGTATTTT
TRBJ1-1 NA NA TRBV9 CASSTTGTTNTEAFF TGTGCCAGCAGCACAACCGGGACGACGAACACTGAAGCTTTCTTT
TRBJ1-2 NA NA TRBV11-2 CASRQGYGYTF TGTGCCAGCAGACAGGGCTATGGCTACACCTTC
TRBJ2-7 NA TRBD2 TRBV7-2 CASSLGGVAYEQYF TGTGCCAGCAGCTTGGGAGGGGTCGCCTACGAGCAGTACTTC
TRBJ2-7 NA NA TRBV7-9 CASSFGQGEQYF TGTGCCAGCAGCTTCGGACAAGGTGAGCAGTACTTC
TRBJ2-7 NA NA TRBV7-6 CASSQDFGEQYF TGTGCCAGCAGCCAAGATTTTGGAGAGCAGTACTTC
TRBJ2-5 NA NA TRBV5-4 CASSLGGRGETQYF TGTGCCAGCAGCTTGGGGGGAAGGGGAGAGACCCAGTACTTC
TRBJ2-5 NA NA TRBV20-1 CSATEETQYF TGCAGTGCTACGGAAGAGACCCAGTACTTC
TRBJ2-5 few TRBD2 TRBV18 CASSPSPSGGYETQYF TGTGCCAGCTCACCCTCGCCTAGCGGGGGGTACGAGACCCAGTACTTC
TRBJ2-5 NA NA TRBV7-3 CASSISRQETQYF TGTGCCAGCAGCATATCCCGGCAAGAGACCCAGTACTTC
TRBJ2-3 once NA TRBV6-1 CASSEDRVFTDTQYF TGTGCCAGCAGTGAAGACAGGGTATTCACAGATACGCAGTATTTT
TRBJ1-1 NA TRBD1 TRBV7-3 CASSPWPQGAGDTEAFF TGTGCCAGCAGCCCCTGGCCCCAGGGGGCAGGGGACACTGAAGCTTTCTTT
TRBJ2-5 NA TRBD1 TRBV6-6 CASTMRTGYRETQYF TGTGCCAGCACCATGAGGACAGGGTATCGAGAGACCCAGTACTTC
TRBJ2-7 NA NA TRBV28 CATDGDYEQYF TGTGCCACGGACGGGGACTACGAGCAGTACTTC
TRBJ1-5 NA NA TRBV9 CASSVASGPNQPQHF TGTGCCAGCAGCGTAGCTTCGGGCCCAAATCAGCCCCAGCATTTT
TRBJ2-7 NA NA TRBV7-6 CASSFGGDTYEQYF TGTGCCAGCAGCTTTGGCGGGGACACCTACGAGCAGTACTTC
TRBJ1-2 NA NA TRBV28 CASTQGLNGYTF TGTGCCAGTACTCAGGGGTTAAATGGCTACACCTTC
TRBJ2-3 once TRBD2 TRBV27 CASISLAGGFDTQYF TGTGCCAGCATCTCTCTAGCGGGAGGGTTCGATACGCAGTATTTT
TRBJ2-5 NA NA TRBV5-1 CASSPQTGFQETQYF TGCGCCAGCAGCCCACAAACCGGCTTCCAAGAGACCCAGTACTTC
TRBJ2-1 NA TRBD1 TRBV5-1 CASSLEGQAHNEQFF TGCGCCAGCAGCTTGGAGGGACAGGCCCACAATGAGCAGTTCTTC
TRBJ2-5 NA NA TRBV7-3 CASSLTIEETQYF TGTGCCAGCAGCTTAACGATCGAAGAGACCCAGTACTTC
TRBJ2-1 NA NA TRBV11-2 CASRGGYYNEQFF TGTGCCAGCAGGGGGGGCTACTACAATGAGCAGTTCTTC
TRBJ1-2 few NA TRBV30 CAWSTSASGYTF TGTGCCTGGAGTACGTCGGCGTCTGGCTACACCTTC
TRBJ1-1 many NA TRBV21-1 CASRKRTGVAEAFF TGTGCCAGCAGAAAGAGGACAGGGGTAGCTGAAGCTTTCTTT
TRBJ1-2 NA NA TRBV28 CASSAGRFGYTF TGTGCCAGCAGTGCGGGGCGGTTTGGCTACACCTTC
TRBJ1-1 NA NA TRBV5-1 CASAAGQDTEAFF TGCGCCAGCGCGGCGGGGCAGGACACTGAAGCTTTCTTT
TRBJ1-5 NA TRBD1 TRBV11-2 CASSELTGRDQPQHF TGTGCCAGCAGCGAACTGACAGGGAGGGATCAGCCCCAGCATTTT
TRBJ1-3 few NA TRBV2 CASSSQGNTIYF TGTGCCAGCAGTAGTCAGGGAAACACCATATATTTT
TRBJ2-2 NA NA TRBV6-5 CASSGGYTGELFF TGTGCCAGCAGCGGGGGATACACCGGGGAGCTGTTTTTT
TRBJ2-3 NA NA TRBV11-2 CASSLRRGLGTQYF TGTGCCAGCAGCTTACGCAGGGGACTTGGTACGCAGTATTTT
TRBJ1-3 NA NA TRBV2 CASITDSAGNTIYF TGTGCCAGCATTACCGACAGTGCTGGAAACACCATATATTTT
TRBJ2-4 NA NA TRBV7-3 CASTRRGIAKNIQYF TGTGCCAGCACCAGAAGGGGGATAGCCAAAAACATTCAGTACTTC
TRBJ1-1 few NA TRBV18 CASSSTAETEAFF TGTGCCAGCTCATCAACAGCGGAAACTGAAGCTTTCTTT
TRBJ2-5 NA TRBD1 TRBV27 CASSHGQGMGETQYF TGTGCCAGCAGCCACGGACAGGGGATGGGAGAGACCCAGTACTTC
TRBJ1-2 NA TRBD1 TRBV5-1 CASSHGTANYGYTF TGCGCCAGCAGCCACGGGACAGCGAACTATGGCTACACCTTC
TRBJ2-5 NA TRBD1 TRBV5-1 CASSRGQQETQYF TGCGCCAGCAGCCGGGGACAGCAAGAGACCCAGTACTTC